The 16 T cell receptor beta chains in this list originate from one sample, sequenced in a study of blood T cell repertoires in COVID-19. The repertoire was sequenced with immunoSEQ multiplex PCR; TCRdb's copy has only in-frame clones and lacks some. The table shows about 210,000 clones, with around 80% occurring only once. Material for sequencing was peripheral blood. The origin of the receptors is a man over 45 with active or convalescent COVID-19.

This chain connects TRBV28 to TRBJ2-3; D possibly corresponds to TRBD1 (5 bases). Germline V lookup: CDR1 MDHEN, CDR2 SYDVKM. CDR3 length: 15 amino acids. Trimming took 3 bases from V and 2 from J, leaving 12 bases between them. The CDR3 DNA sequence: TGTGCCAGCAGTTTTAGACAGAGATACACAGATACGCAGTATTTT. Translated: CASSFRQRYTDTQYF.

The chain is built from TRBV19 and TRBJ1-5, with TRBD1 matching 8 bases. Germline-derived CDR1 and CDR2 are LNHDA and SQIVND (reference sequence). The CDR3 covers 15 residues. V lost 0 bases to trimming and J lost 8 bases; unmatched junction nucleotides: 6. This CDR3 is CASSIEEAGGEPQHF. CDR3 nucleotides: TGTGCCAGTAGTATAGAGGAGGCAGGGGGCGAGCCCCAGCATTTT.

The genes are TRBV5-8 and TRBJ1-5, with 8 bases aligning to TRBD1. The V segment lost 4 bases and the J segment 2 bases; nucleotides outside the gene matches: 14. CDR1 is SGHTS, CDR2 YDEGEE, per germline. CDR3 length: 18 amino acids. For the CDR3, the DNA is TGTGCCAGCAGCCTTGGACAGGGCCCTGGGGTTGGCAATCAGCCCCAGCATTTT. It is translated as CASSLGQGPGVGNQPQHF.

The chain combines TRBV2 with TRBJ2-7, with 9 bases that match TRBD1. Germline CDR1 reads SNHLY; CDR2 reads FYNNEI. V was clipped by 0 bases and J by 3 bases; unmatched bases: 6. The CDR3 extends over 16 amino acids. CDR3 DNA: TGTGCCAGCAGTGAAGCCCGGGACAGGGTTCTCTACGAGCAGTACGTC. This encodes CASSEARDRVLYEQYV.

This clone appeared a few times. The chain uses TRBV5-1 and TRBJ1-6; TRBD1 is a possible D gene (6 bases). This CDR3 is built from 16 residues. Trimming took off 2 bases at V and 7 bases at J, with 16 bases between the two ends. Germline V gene data show CDR1 as SGHRS and CDR2 as YFSETQ. The CDR3 DNA is TGCGCCAGCAGCTTCGCCGCAGGGGAAGGGAATTCACCCCTCCACTTT. It translates to CASSFAAGEGNSPLHF.

The chain recombines TRBV2 with TRBJ1-5; the D is unclear. V was clipped by 4 bases and J by 0 bases, with 7 bases between them. This CDR3 is 14 amino acids long. The germline V gene encodes CDR1 SNHLY and CDR2 FYNNEI. CDR3: CASSGLASNQPQHF. The CDR3 DNA follows: TGTGCCAGCAGTGGGTTGGCTAGCAATCAGCCCCAGCATTTT.

A single count supports this clone. The chain couples TRBV6-5 to TRBJ2-5, with 10 bases that match TRBD1. Germline CDR1 MNHEY, CDR2 SVGAGI. The CDR3 length is 15 residues. With V trimmed by 2 bases and J by 4 bases, 4 bases remained unmatched. The CDR3 DNA follows: TGTGCCAGCAGTTACCAAGGGGACAGGGGAGAGACCCAGTACTTC. Its translation is CASSYQGDRGETQYF.

This rearrangement joins TRBV11-2 to TRBJ2-1; 8 bases agree with TRBD2. Trimming took 5 bases from V and 5 from J; bases not matched to a gene: 11. The CDR3 is made up of 16 amino acids. Germline V gene lookup returns CDR1 SGHAT and CDR2 FQNNGV. CDR3 residues: CASSLPGVAGNNEQFF. The CDR3 DNA sequence: TGTGCCAGCAGCCTACCTGGGGTAGCGGGAAACAATGAGCAGTTCTTC.

The chain has TRBV7-8 and TRBJ1-5; 8 bases align to TRBD1. V lost 2 bases, J lost 5 bases, and 5 bases stayed unmatched. The CDR3 spans 15 residues. CDR1 SGHVS and CDR2 FQNEAQ come from the germline V gene. The DNA of the CDR3 is TGTGCCAGCAGCTTAACCGGGACAGGTGATCAGCCCCAGCATTTT. Translating gives CASSLTGTGDQPQHF.

The chain couples TRBV2 to TRBJ1-5; D gene uncertain. The CDR3 consists of 13 residues. Trimming shortened V by 5 bases and J by 0 bases, and 5 bases separated the two germline ends. Germline CDR1 reads SNHLY; CDR2 reads FYNNEI. The CDR3 protein is CASSSYSNQPQHF. Here the CDR3 DNA reads TGTGCCAGCAGTTCTTATAGCAATCAGCCCCAGCATTTT. Full variable domain (missing parts from reference TRBV2 and TRBJ1-5): EPEVTQTPSHQVTQMGQEVILRCVPISNHLYFYWYRQILGQKVEFLVSFYNNEISEKSEIFDDQFSVERPDGSNFTLKIRSTKLEDSAMYFCASSSYSNQPQHFGDGTRLSIL.

The chain recombines TRBV15 with TRBJ2-1; D may be TRBD1 (6 bases). Trimming pared 0 bases from V and 7 bases from J, leaving 7 bases between. This CDR3 region has 13 residues. Germline V CDR1 and CDR2: LNHNV, YYDKDF (reference sequence). The CDR3 DNA reads as TGTGCCACCAGCAGAGATAGGGGGAATGAGCAGTTCTTC. Translated: CATSRDRGNEQFF.

The V call is TRBV28, the J call TRBJ1-3, with a possible D match to TRBD1 (6 bases). The V gene lost 5 bases and the J gene lost 0 bases, with 11 bases spanning the gap. Germline values: CDR1 MDHEN, CDR2 SYDVKM. CDR3 length equals 15 residues. For the CDR3, the DNA is TGTGCCAGCAGTAATGGACAGATCTCTGGAAACACCATATATTTT. It specifies CASSNGQISGNTIYF.

This clone was seen a handful of times. The V gene is TRBV2, the J gene TRBJ1-2, with D possibly matching TRBD1 (6 bases). The CDR3 loop spans 13 amino acids. V was trimmed by 7 bases and J by 4 bases, leaving 13 bases between them. Per germline, CDR1 SNHLY and CDR2 FYNNEI. The CDR3: CASNEGGSYGYTF. The CDR3 nucleotides read TGTGCCAGCAATGAGGGGGGTAGCTATGGCTACACCTTC.

The V and J genes are TRBV7-2 and TRBJ2-4; the match to TRBD1 covers 11 bases. Germline-derived CDR1 and CDR2 are SGHTA and FQGNSA. The V segment lost 5 bases and the J segment 8 bases; nucleotides outside the gene matches: 5. This CDR3 region has 14 residues. CDR3 sequence (DNA): TGTGCCAGCAGCGAGGACAGGGGGCTTGACATTCAGTACTTC. The encoded protein is CASSEDRGLDIQYF.

The gene calls are TRBV7-8 and TRBJ1-5; weak D call: TRBD1 (6 bases). V lost 1 base and J lost 7, with 14 bases in between. From germline, CDR1 is SGHVS and CDR2 FQNEAQ. The CDR3 extends over 15 amino acids. DNA for the CDR3: TGTGCCAGCAGCTTAGTTGTACAGGGCGGACAGCCCCAGCATTTT. It yields the protein CASSLVVQGGQPQHF.

This clone was counted between two and nine times. The chain is built from TRBV5-4 and TRBJ1-4; no reliable D call. The CDR3 loop spans 13 amino acids. Germline assignment: CDR1 SGHNT and CDR2 YYREEE (reference sequence). Between the trimmed V and J ends, which lost 1 base and 8 bases, there was a span of 9 bases. This chain's CDR3 is CASSLTGGEKLFF. The CDR3 DNA sequence: TGTGCCAGCAGCTTGACGGGTGGGGAAAAACTGTTTTTT.